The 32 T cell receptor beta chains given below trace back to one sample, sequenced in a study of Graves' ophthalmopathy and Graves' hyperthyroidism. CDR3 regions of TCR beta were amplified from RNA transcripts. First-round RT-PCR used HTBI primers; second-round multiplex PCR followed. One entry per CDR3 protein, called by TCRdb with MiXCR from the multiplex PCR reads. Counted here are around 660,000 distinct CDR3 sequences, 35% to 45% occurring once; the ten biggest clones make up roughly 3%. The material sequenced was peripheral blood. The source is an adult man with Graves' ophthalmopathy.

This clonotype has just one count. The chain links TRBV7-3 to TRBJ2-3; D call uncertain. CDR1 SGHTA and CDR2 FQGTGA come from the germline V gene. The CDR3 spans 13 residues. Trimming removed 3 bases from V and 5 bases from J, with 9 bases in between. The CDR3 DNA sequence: TGTGCCAGCAGCTTTCACAACCTAGATACGCAGTATTTT. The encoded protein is CASSFHNLDTQYF.

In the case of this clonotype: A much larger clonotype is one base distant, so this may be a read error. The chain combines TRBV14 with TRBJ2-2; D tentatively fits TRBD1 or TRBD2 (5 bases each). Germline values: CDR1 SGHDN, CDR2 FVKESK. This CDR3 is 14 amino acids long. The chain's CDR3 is CASSQRQKSGELLF. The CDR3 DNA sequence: TGTGCCAGCAGCCAACGACAGAAGTCCGGGGAGCTGCTTTTT.

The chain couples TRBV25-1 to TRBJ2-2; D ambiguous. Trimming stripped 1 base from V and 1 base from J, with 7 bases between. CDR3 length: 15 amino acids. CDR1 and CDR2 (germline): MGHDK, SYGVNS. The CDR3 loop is CASSELQKNTGELFF. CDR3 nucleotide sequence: TGTGCCAGCAGTGAATTACAGAAGAACACCGGGGAGCTGTTTTTT.

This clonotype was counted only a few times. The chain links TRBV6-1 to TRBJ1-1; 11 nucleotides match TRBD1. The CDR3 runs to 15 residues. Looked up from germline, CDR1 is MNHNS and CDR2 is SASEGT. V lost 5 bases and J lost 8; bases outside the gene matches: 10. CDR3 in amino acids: CASSYRGQGDAEAFF. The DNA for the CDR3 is TGTGCCAGCAGTTACCGGGGACAGGGGGATGCGGAAGCTTTCTTT.

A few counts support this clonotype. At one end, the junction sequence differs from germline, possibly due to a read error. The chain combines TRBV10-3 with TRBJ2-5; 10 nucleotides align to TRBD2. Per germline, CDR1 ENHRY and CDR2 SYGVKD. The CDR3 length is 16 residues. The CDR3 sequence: CASSILAGASQETQYF. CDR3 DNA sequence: TGTGCCAGCAGTATCCTAGCGGGAGCCTCTCAAGAGACCCAGTACTTC.

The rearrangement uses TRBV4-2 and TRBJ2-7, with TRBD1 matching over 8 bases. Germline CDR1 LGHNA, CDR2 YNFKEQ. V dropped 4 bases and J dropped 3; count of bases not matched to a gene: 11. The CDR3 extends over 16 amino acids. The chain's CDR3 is CASSLIPGTGVYEQYF. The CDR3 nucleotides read TGTGCCAGCAGCCTGATTCCCGGGACAGGAGTCTACGAGCAGTACTTC.

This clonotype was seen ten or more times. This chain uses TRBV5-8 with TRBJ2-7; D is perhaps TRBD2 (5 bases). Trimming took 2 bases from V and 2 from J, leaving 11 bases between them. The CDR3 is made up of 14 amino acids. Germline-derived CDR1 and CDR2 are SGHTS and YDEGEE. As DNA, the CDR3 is TGTGCCAGCAGCTTCCGGGGTCAAACCTACGAGCAGTACTTC. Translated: CASSFRGQTYEQYF. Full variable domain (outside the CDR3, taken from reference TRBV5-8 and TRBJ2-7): EAGVTQSPTHLIKTRGQQATLRCSPISGHTSVYWYQQALGLGLQFLLWYDEGEERNRGNFPPRFSGRQFPNYSSELNVNALELEDSALYLCASSFRGQTYEQYFGPGTRLTVT.

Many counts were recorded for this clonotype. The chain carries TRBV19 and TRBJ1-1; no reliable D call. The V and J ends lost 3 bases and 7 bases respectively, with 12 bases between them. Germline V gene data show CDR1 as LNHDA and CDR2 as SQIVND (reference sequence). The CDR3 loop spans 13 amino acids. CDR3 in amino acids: CASSMDGFYEAFF. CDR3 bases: TGTGCCAGTAGTATGGATGGGTTCTATGAAGCTTTCTTT. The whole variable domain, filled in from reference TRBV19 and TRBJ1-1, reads DGGITQSPKYLFRKEGQNVTLSCEQNLNHDAMYWYRQDPGQGLRLIYYSQIVNDFQKGDIAEGYSVSREKKESFPLTVTSAQKNPTAFYLCASSMDGFYEAFFGQGTRLTVV.

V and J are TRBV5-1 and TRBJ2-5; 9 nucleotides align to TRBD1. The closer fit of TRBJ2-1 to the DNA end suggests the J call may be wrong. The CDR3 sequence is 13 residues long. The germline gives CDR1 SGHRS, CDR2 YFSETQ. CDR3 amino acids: CASSFYGTGEQFF. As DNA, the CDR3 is TGCGCCAGCAGCTTTTACGGGACAGGGGAGCAGTTCTTC.

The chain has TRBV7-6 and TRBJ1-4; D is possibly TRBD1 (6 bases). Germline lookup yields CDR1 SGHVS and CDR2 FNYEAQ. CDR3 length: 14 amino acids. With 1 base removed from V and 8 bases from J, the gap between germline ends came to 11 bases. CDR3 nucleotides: TGTGCCAGCAGCTTAGTGAAGGGGGGAGAAAAACTGTTTTTT. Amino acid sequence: CASSLVKGGEKLFF. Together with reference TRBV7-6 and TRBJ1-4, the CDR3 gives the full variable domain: GAGVSQSPRYKVTKRGQDVALRCDPISGHVSLYWYRQALGQGPEFLTYFNYEAQQDKSGLPNDRFSAERPEGSISTLTIQRTEQRDSAMYRCASSLVKGGEKLFFGSGTQLSVL.

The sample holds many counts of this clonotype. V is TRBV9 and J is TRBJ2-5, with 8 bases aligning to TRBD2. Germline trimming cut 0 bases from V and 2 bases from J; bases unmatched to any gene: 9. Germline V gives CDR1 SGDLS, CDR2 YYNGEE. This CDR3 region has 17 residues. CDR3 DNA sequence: TGTGCCAGCAGCGTAGAAGGACTAGCTTCGGGGCAAGAGACCCAGTACTTC. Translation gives CASSVEGLASGQETQYF.

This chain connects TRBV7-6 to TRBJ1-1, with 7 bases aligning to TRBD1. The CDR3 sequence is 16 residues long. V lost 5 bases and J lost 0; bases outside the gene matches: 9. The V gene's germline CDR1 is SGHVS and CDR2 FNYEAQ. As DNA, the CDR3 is TGTGCCAGCAGCCGCGGGACAGTCAATATGAACACTGAAGCTTTCTTT. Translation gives CASSRGTVNMNTEAFF.

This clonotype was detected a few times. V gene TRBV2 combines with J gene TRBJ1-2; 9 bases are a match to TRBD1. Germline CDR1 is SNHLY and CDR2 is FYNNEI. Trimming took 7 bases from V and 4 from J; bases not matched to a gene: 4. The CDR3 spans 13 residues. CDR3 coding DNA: TGTGCCAGCATCCAGGACAGGGGCTATGGCTACACCTTC. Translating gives CASIQDRGYGYTF.

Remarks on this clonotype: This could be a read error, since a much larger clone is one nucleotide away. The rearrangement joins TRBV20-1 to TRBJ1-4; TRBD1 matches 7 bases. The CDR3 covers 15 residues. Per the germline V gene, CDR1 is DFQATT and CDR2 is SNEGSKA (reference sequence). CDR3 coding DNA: TGCAGTGCTAGACCACACAGGGGAACTAATAAAAAACTGTTTTTT. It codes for CSARPHRGTNKKLFF.

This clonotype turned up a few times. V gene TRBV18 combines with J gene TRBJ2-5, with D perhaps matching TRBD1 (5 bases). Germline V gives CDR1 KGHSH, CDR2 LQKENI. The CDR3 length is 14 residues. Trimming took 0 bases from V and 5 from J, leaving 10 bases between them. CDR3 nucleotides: TGTGCCAGCTCACCACCGTTCAGGGCTGAGACCCAGTACTTC. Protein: CASSPPFRAETQYF. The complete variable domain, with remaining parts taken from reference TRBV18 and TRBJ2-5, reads NAGVMQNPRHLVRRRGQEARLRCSPMKGHSHVYWYRQLPEEGLKFMVYLQKENIIDESGMPKERFSAEFPKEGPSILRIQQVVRGDSAAYFCASSPPFRAETQYFGPGTRLLVL.

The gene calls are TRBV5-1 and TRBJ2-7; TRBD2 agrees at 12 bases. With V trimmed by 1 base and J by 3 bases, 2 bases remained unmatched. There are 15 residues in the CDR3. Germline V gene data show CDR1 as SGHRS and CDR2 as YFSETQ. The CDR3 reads CASSLRTSGDYEQYF. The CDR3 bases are TGCGCCAGCAGCTTGAGGACTAGCGGGGACTACGAGCAGTACTTC. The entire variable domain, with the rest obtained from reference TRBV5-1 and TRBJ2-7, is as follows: KAGVTQTPRYLIKTRGQQVTLSCSPISGHRSVSWYQQTPGQGLQFLFEYFSETQRNKGNFPGRFSGRQFSNSRSEMNVSTLELGDSALYLCASSLRTSGDYEQYFGPGTRLTVT.

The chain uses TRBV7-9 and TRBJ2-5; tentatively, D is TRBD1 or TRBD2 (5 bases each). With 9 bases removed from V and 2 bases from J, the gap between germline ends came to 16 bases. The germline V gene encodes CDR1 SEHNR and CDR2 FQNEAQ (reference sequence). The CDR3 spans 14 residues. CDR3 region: CASIGTEGQETQYF. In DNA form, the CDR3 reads TGTGCCAGTATCGGGACCGAGGGACAAGAGACCCAGTACTTC.

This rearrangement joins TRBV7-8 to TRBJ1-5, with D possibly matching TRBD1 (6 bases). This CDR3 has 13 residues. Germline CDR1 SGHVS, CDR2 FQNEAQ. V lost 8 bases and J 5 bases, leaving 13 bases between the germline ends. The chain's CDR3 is CASSPQGYQPQHF. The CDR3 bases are TGTGCCAGCTCACCACAGGGTTATCAGCCCCAGCATTTT.

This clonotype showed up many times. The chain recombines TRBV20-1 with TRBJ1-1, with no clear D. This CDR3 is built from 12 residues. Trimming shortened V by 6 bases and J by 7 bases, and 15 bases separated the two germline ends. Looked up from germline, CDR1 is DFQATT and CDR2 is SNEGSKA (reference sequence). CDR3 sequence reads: CSATGGRGEAFF. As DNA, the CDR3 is TGCAGTGCCACGGGAGGGCGCGGTGAAGCTTTCTTT.

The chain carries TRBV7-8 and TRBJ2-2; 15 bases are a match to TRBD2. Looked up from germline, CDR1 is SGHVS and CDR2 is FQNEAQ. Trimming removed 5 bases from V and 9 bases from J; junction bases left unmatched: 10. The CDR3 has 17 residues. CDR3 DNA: TGTGCCAGCAGCGCCGGACTAGCGGGAGGGCCGACCAGGGAGCTGTTTTTT. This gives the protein CASSAGLAGGPTRELFF. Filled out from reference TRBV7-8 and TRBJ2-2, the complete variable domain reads GAGVSQSPRYKVAKRGQDVALRCDPISGHVSLFWYQQALGQGPEFLTYFQNEAQLDKSGLPSDRFFAERPEGSVSTLKIQRTQQEDSAVYLCASSAGLAGGPTRELFFGEGSRLTVL.

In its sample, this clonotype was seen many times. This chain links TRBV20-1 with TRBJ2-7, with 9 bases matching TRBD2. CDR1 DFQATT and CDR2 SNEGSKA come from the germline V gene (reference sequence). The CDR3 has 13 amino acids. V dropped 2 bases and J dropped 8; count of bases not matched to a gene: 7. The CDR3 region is CSARLAGSLQQYF. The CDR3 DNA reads TGCAGTGCTAGACTAGCGGGGAGTCTGCAGCAGTACTTC.

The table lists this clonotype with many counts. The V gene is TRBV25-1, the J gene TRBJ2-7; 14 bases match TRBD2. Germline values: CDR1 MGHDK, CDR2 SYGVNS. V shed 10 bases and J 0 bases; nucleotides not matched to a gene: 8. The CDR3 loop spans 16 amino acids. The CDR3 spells CATGTSGSYSSYEQYF. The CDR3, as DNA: TGTGCCACCGGGACTAGCGGGAGCTACAGCTCCTACGAGCAGTACTTC.

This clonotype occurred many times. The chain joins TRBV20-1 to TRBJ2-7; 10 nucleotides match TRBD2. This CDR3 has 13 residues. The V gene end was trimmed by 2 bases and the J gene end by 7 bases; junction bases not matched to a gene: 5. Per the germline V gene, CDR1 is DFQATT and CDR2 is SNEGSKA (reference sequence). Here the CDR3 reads CSARLAGVREQYF. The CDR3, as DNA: TGCAGTGCTAGACTAGCGGGAGTGAGGGAGCAGTACTTC.

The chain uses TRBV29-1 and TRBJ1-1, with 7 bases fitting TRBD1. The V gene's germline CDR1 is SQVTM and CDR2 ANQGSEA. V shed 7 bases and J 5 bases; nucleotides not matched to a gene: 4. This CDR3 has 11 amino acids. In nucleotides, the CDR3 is TGCAGCGGGTGGGGACAGACTGAAGCTTTCTTT. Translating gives CSGWGQTEAFF.

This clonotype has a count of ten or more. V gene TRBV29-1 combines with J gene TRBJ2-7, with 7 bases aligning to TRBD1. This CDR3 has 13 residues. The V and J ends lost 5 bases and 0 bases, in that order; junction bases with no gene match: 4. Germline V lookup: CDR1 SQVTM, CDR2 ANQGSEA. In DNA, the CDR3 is TGCAGCGTTTACCGGGACAGCTCCTACGAGCAGTACTTC. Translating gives CSVYRDSSYEQYF.

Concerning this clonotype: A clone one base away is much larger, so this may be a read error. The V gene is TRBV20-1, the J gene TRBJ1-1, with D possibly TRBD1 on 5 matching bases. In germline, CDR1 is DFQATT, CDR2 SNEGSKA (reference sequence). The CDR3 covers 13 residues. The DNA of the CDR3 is TGCAGTGCGCTGACAGACATGAACACTGAAGCTTCCTTT. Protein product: CSALTDMNTEASF.

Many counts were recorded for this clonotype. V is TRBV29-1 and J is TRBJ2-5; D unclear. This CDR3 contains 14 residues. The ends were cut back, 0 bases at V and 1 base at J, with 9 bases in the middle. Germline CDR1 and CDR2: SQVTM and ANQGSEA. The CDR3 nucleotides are TGCAGCGTTGAAGATCAGGATATCCAAGAGACCCAGTACTTC. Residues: CSVEDQDIQETQYF.

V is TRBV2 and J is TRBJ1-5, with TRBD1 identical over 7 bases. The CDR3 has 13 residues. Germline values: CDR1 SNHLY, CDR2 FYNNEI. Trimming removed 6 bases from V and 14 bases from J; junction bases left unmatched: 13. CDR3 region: CASSHGTEPYEHF. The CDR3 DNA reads TGTGCCAGCAGCCACGGGACAGAACCCTACGAGCATTTT.

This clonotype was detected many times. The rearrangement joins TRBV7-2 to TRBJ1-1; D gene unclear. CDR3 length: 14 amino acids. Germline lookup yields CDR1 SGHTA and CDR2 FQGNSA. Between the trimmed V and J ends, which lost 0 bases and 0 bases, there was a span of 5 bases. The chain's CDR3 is CASSLADLNTEAFF. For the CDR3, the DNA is TGTGCCAGCAGCTTAGCCGATTTGAACACTGAAGCTTTCTTT.

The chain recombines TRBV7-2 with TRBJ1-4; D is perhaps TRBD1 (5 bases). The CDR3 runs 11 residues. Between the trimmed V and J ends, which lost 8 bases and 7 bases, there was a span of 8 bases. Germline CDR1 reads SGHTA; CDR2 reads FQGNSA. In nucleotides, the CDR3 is TGTGCCAGCGCCGGGGGTGAAAAACTGTTTTTT. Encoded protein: CASAGGEKLFF.

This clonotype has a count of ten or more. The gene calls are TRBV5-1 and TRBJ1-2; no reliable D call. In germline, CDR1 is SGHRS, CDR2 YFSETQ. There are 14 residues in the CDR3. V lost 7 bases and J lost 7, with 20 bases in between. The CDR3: CASGEGNLLLGYTF. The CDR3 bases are TGCGCCAGCGGGGAAGGGAATCTCCTTCTTGGCTACACCTTC.

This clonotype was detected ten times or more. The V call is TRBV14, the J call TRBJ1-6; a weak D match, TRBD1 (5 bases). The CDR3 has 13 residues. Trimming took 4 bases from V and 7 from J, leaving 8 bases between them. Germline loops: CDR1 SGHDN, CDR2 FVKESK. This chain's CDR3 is CASSRGANSPLHF. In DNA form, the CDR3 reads TGTGCCAGCAGCCGAGGGGCGAATTCACCCCTCCACTTT.